This T cell receptor beta chain was sequenced for a study of glioma-infiltrating T cells. In regard to this clonotype: The antigen is undetermined.

Germline lookup yields CDR1 MNHEY and CDR2 SVGAGI. The V and J ends lost 2 bases and 8 bases, in that order; junction bases with no gene match: 15. There are 18 residues in the CDR3. Study outcomes and limitations: Gliomas, especially low-grade, showed above-expected tissue-blood divergence; non-neoplastic patients showed below.

Using RNA template, CDR3s of TCR alpha and beta were amplified with iRepertoire arm-PCR. TCRdb re-called the multiplex PCR reads through MiXCR, storing one row per CDR3 protein. The table lists approximately 190,000 distinct CDR3 sequences, over 30% of them singletons. The sequence was obtained from a human donor with low-grade glioma or glioblastoma, undergoing nonglioma brain surgery, or in good health (not recorded which). Sequences were obtained from glioma tissue, nonneoplastic brain tissue, or PBMCs (not recorded which). This sequence joins TRBV6-5 and TRBJ2-2; 9 nucleotides match TRBD2. The DNA of the CDR3 is TGTGCCAGCAGTTACCGTCCCCCGGGACTAGCTGGAGCTGGGGAGCTGTTTTTT. Protein: CASSYRPPGLAGAGELFF.